This T cell receptor beta chain was retrieved from a study of shared clonotypes between healthy human individuals. Overall study: Each donor contributed plates that comprised three CD4 naive, three CD4 memory, two CD8 naive and one CD8 memory.

Using immunoSEQ multiplex PCR, the repertoire was profiled, and TCRdb retains in-frame clones only, with some absent. The sample gives about 2.1 million clones, just under 95% of which show up once; 1.5% to 2% is in the top ten. Terminally differentiated effector memory CD45RA+ cells were left out of the naive CD8 fraction, which was CD45RO-negative and positively selected for CCR7. Germline CDR1 reads SGHNT; CDR2 reads YYREEE (reference sequence). V was pared by 4 bases and J by 7 bases, with 21 bases of the junction left unmatched. This CDR3 is built from 18 residues. The origin of this receptor is a young man in good health. Some clones in this sample may be carry-over from other donors' samples. J is TRBJ2-5 and V is TRBV5-4; 8 bases are a match to TRBD2. What was sequenced was naive CD8+ T cells from PBMCs. The CDR3 region has the DNA TGTGCCAGCAGCACCCTCGGCACAAGCGGGAGAGGGTATGGGACCCAGTACTTC. Residues: CASSTLGTSGRGYGTQYF.